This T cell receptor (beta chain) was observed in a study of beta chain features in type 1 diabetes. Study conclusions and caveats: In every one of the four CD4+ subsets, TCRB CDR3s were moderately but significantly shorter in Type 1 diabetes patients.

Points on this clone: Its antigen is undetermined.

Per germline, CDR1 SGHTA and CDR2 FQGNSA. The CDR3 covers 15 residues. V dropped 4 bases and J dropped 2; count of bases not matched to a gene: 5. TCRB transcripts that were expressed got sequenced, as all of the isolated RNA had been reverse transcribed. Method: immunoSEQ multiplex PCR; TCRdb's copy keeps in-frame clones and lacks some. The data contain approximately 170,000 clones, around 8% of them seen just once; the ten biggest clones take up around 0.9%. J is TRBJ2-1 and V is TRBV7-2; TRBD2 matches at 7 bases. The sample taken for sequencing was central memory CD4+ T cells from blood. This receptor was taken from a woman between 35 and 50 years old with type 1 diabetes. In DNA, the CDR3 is TGTGCCAGCAGCTCTACTAGCGTTACCTACAATGAGCAGTTCTTC. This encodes CASSSTSVTYNEQFF.